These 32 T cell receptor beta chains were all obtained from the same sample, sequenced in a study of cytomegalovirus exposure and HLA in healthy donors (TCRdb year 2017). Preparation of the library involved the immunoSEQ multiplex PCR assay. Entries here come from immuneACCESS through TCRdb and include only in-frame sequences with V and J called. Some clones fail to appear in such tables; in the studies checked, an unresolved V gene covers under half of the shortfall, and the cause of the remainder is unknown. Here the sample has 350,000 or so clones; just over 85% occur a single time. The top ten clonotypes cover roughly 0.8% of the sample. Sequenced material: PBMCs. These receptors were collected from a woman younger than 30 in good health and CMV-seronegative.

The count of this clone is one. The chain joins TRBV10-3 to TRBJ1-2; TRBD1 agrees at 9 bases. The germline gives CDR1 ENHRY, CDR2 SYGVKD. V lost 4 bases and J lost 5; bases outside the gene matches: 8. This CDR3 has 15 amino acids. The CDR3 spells CAISGTGGAGYGYTF. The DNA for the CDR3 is TGTGCCATCAGTGGCACAGGGGGCGCAGGGTATGGCTACACCTTC.

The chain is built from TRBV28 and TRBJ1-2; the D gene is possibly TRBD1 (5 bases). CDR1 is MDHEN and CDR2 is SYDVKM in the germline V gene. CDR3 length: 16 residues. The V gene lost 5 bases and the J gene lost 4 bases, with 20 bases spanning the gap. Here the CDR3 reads CASSRSSMGGGYGYTF. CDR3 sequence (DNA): TGTGCCAGCAGTCGGAGTAGTATGGGGGGTGGCTATGGCTACACCTTC.

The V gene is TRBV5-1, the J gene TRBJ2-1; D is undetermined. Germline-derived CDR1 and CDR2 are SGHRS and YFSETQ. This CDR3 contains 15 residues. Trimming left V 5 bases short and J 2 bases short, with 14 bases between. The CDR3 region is CASRYAAAPYNEQFF. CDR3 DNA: TGCGCCAGCAGGTACGCGGCTGCTCCCTACAATGAGCAGTTCTTC.

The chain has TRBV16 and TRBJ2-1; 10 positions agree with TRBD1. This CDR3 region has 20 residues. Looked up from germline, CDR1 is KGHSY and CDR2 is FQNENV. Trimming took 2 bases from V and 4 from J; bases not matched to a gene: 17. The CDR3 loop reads CASSQPPWTGGRGVYNEQFF. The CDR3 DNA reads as TGTGCCAGCAGCCAACCCCCATGGACAGGGGGAAGGGGGGTTTACAATGAGCAGTTCTTC.

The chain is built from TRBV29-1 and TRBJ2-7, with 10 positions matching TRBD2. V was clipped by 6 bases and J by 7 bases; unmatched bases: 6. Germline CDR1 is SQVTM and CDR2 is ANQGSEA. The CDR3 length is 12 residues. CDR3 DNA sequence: TGCAGCGTGCGGGGACTAGCGCGGGAGCAGTACTTC. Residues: CSVRGLAREQYF.

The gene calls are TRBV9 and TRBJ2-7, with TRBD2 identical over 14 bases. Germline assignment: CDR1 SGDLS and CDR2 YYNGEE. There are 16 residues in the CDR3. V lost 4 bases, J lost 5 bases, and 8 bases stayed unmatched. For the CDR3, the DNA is TGTGCCAGCAGCTCGGGACTAGCGGGAGTTAAGGACGAGCAGTACTTC. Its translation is CASSSGLAGVKDEQYF.

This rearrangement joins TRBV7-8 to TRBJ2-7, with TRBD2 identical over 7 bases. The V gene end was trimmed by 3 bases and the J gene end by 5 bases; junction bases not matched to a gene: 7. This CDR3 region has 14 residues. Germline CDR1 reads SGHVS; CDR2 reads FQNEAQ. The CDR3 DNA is TGTGCCAGCAGCTTGCGGGAGTTGCGACACGAGCAGTACTTC. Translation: CASSLRELRHEQYF. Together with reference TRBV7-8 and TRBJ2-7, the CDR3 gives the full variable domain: GAGVSQSPRYKVAKRGQDVALRCDPISGHVSLFWYQQALGQGPEFLTYFQNEAQLDKSGLPSDRFFAERPEGSVSTLKIQRTQQEDSAVYLCASSLRELRHEQYFGPGTRLTVT.

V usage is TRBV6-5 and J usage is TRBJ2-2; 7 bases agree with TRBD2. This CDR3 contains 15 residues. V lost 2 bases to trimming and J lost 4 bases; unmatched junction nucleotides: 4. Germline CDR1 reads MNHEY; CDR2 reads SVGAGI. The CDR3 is CASSYGGSVTGELFF. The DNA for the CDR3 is TGTGCCAGCAGTTACGGCGGGAGCGTCACCGGGGAGCTGTTTTTT.

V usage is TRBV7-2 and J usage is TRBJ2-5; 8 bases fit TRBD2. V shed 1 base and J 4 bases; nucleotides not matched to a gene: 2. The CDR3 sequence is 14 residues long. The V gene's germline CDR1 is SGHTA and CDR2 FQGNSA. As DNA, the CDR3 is TGTGCCAGCAGCTTAGTTGGGACTAGAGAGACCCAGTACTTC. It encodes CASSLVGTRETQYF.

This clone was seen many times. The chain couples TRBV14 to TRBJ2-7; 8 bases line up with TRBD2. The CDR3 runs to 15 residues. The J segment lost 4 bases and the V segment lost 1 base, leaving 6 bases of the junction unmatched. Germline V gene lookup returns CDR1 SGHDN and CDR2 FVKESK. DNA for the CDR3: TGTGCCAGCAGCCAAGTAGCGGGAATAGATTACGAGCAGTACTTC. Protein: CASSQVAGIDYEQYF.

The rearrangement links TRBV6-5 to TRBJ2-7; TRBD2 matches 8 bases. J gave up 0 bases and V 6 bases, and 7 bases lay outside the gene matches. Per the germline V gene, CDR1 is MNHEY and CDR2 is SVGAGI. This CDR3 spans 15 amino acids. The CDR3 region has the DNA TGTGCCAGCAGCCAACTAGCGGTCAGCTCCTACGAGCAGTACTTC. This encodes CASSQLAVSSYEQYF.

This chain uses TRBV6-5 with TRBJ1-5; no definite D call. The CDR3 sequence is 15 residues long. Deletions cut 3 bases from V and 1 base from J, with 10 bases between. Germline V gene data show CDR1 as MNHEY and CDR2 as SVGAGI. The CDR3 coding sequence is TGTGCCAGCAGTTATGGGCAGGCCAGCAATCAGCCCCAGCATTTT. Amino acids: CASSYGQASNQPQHF.

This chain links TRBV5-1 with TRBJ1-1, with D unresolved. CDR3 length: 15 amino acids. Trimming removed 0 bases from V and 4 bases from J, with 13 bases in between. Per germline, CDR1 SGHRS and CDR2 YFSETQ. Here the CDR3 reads CASSLEVPAGTEAFF. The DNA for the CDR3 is TGCGCCAGCAGCTTGGAGGTCCCTGCGGGCACTGAAGCTTTCTTT.

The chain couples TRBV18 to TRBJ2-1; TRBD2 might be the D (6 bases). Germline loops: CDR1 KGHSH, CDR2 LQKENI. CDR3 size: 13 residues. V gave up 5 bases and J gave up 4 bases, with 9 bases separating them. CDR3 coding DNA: TGTGCCAGCTCAGGGGAGGCGTACAATGAGCAGTTCTTC. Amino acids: CASSGEAYNEQFF.

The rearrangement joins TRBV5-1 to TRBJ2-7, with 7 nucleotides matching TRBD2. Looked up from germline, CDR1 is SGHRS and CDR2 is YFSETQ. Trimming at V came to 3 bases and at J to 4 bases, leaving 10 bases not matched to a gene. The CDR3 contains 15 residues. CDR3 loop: CASSYLSGAGYEQYF. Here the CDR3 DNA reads TGCGCCAGCAGCTACTTGAGCGGGGCTGGGTACGAGCAGTACTTC.

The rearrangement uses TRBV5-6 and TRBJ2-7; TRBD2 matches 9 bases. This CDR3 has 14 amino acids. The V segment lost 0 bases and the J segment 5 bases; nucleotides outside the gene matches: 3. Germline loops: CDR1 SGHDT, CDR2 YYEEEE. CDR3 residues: CASSLVLAGHEQYF. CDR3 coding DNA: TGTGCCAGCAGCTTGGTGCTAGCGGGACACGAGCAGTACTTC.

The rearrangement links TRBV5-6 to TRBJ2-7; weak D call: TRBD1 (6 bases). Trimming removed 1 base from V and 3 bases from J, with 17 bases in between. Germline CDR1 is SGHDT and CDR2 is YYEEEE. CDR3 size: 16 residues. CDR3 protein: CASSLIMRTDIYEQYF. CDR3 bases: TGTGCCAGCAGCTTGATTATGAGGACAGACATCTACGAGCAGTACTTC.

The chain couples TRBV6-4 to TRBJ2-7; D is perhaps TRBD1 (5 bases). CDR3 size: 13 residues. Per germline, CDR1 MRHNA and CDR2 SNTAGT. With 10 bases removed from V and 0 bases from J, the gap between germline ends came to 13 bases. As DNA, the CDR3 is TGTGCCACTGTAGACAGCCACTCCTACGAGCAGTACTTC. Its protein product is CATVDSHSYEQYF.

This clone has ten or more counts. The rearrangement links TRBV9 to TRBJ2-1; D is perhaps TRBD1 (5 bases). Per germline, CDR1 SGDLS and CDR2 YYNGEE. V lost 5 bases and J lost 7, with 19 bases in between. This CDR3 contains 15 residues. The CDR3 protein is CASRGGAGRGNEQFF. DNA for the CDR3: TGTGCCAGCAGAGGTGGAGCCGGTAGGGGTAATGAGCAGTTCTTC.

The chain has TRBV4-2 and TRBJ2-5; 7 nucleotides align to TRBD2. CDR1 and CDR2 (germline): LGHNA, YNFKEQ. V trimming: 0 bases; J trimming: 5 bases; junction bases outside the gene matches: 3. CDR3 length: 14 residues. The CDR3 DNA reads TGTGCCAGCAGCCAAGATTGGGGGGGGGAGACCCAGTACTTC. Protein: CASSQDWGGETQYF.

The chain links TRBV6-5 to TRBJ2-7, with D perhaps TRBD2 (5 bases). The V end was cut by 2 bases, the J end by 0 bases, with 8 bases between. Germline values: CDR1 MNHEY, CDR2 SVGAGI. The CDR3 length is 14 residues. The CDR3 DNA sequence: TGTGCCAGCAGTTACCTCGGGAACTCCTACGAGCAGTACTTC. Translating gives CASSYLGNSYEQYF.

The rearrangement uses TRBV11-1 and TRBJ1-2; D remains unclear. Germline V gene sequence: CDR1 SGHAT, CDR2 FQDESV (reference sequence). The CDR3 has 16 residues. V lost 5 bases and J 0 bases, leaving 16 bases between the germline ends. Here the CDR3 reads CASSQLLRAANYGYTF. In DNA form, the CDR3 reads TGTGCCAGCAGCCAATTACTGCGGGCAGCTAACTATGGCTACACCTTC.

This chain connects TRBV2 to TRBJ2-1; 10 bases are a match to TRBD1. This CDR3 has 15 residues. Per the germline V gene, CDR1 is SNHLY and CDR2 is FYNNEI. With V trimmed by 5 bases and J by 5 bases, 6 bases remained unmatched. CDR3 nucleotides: TGTGCCAGCAGTTGGGGACAGGGGTGGAACAATGAGCAGTTCTTC. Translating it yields CASSWGQGWNNEQFF.

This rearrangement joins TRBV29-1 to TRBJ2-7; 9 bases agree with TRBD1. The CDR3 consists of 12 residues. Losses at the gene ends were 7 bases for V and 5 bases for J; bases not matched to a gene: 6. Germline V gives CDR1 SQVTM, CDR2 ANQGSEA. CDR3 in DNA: TGCAGCGCCGGCGGACAGGGGAACGAGCAGTACTTC. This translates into CSAGGQGNEQYF.

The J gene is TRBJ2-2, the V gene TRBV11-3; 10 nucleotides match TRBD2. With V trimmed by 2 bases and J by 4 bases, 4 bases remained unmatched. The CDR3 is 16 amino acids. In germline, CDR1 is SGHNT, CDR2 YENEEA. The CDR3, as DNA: TGTGCCAGCAGCTTACTAGCGGGAGACATCACCGGGGAGCTGTTTTTT. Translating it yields CASSLLAGDITGELFF.

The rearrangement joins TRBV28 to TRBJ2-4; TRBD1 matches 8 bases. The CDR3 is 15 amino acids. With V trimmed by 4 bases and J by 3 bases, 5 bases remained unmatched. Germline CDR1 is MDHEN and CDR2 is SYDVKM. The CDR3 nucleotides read TGTGCCAGCAGTTACAGGGGGGCCTTCAAAAACATTCAGTACTTC. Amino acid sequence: CASSYRGAFKNIQYF.

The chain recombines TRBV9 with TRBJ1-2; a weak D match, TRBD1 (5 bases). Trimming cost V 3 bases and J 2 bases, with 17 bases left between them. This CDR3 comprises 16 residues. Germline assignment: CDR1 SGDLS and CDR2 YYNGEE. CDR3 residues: CASSGRGPTDNYGYTF. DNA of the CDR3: TGTGCCAGCAGCGGGCGGGGACCCACCGACAACTATGGCTACACCTTC.

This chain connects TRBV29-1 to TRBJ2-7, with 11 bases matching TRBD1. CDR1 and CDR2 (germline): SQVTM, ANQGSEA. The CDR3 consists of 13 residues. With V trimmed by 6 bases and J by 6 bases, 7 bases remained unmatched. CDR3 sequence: CSVERTGGSEQYF. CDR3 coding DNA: TGCAGCGTCGAGAGGACAGGGGGCTCCGAGCAGTACTTC.

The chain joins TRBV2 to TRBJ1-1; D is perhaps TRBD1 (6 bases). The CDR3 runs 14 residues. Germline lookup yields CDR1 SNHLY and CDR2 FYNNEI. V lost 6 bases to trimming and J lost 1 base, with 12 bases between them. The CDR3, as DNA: TGTGCCAGCAGCCTAGGGACACCGAACACTGAAGCTTTCTTT. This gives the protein CASSLGTPNTEAFF. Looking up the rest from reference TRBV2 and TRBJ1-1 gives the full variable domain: EPEVTQTPSHQVTQMGQEVILRCVPISNHLYFYWYRQILGQKVEFLVSFYNNEISEKSEIFDDQFSVERPDGSNFTLKIRSTKLEDSAMYFCASSLGTPNTEAFFGQGTRLTVV.

The CDR3 sequence: CASSVGDTGGEAFF. CDR3 nucleotide sequence: TGTGCCAGCAGCGTAGGGGACACCGGTGGGGAAGCTTTCTTT. This chain joins TRBV9 and TRBJ1-1, with D tentatively TRBD1 (6 bases). Germline V gene data show CDR1 as SGDLS and CDR2 as YYNGEE. V shed 0 bases and J shed 8 bases, with 14 bases lying between them. This CDR3 spans 14 amino acids.

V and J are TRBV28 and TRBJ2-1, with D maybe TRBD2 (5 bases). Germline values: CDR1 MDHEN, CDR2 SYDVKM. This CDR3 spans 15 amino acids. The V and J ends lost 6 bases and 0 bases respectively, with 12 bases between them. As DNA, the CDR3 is TGTGCCAGCAGCCCAGGACTTGTCTCCTACAATGAGCAGTTCTTC. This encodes CASSPGLVSYNEQFF.

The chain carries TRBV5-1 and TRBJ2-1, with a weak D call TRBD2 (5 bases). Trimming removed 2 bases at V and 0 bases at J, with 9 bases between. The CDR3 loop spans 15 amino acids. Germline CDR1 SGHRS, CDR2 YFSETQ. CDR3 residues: CASSLAESSYNEQFF. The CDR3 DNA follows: TGCGCCAGCAGCTTAGCGGAAAGCTCCTACAATGAGCAGTTCTTC.